This T cell receptor beta chain comes out of a study of regulatory T cells in long-lasting Graves disease. Time point in this sample: newly diagnosed GD, antithyroid drugs for less than 3 months. PBMC RNA was the source of the TCR library. Researchers made TCR beta libraries by using iRepertoire HTBI primers and running Arm-PCR on CDR3 regions. TCRdb itself ran the multiplex PCR reads through MiXCR, one entry per CDR3 protein. Of roughly 500,000 distinct CDR3 sequences in the sample, about 12% were seen once. This clonotype showed up many times. These data were likewise used in another study, on T cells in Graves' hyperthyroidism and ophthalmopathy.

The source of this sequence is a woman in her 30s with Graves disease. Sequencing used peripheral blood mononuclear cells (PBMCs), obtained at new diagnosis, from a patient treated with antithyroid drugs.

CDR3 in amino acids: CASSRGWTSGYNEQFF. CDR3 DNA: TGTGCCAGCAGTAGGGGGTGGACTAGCGGTTACAATGAGCAGTTCTTC. This chain joins TRBV2 and TRBJ2-1, with 10 bases that match TRBD2. Trimming took 5 bases from V and 4 from J; bases not matched to a gene: 8. The CDR3 loop spans 16 amino acids. Germline V CDR1 and CDR2: SNHLY, FYNNEI.